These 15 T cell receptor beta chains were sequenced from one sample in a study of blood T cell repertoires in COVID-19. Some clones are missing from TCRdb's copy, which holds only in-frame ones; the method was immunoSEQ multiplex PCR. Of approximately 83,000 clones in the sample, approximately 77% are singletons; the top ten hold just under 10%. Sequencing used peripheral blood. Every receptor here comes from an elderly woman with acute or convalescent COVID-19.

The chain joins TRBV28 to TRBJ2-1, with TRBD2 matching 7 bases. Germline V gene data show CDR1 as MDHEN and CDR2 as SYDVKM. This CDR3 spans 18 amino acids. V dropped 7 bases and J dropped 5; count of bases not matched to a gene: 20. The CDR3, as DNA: TGTGCCAGCACCAGAGCGGGACCCGCGGCGGGCCTAAACAATGAGCAGTTCTTC. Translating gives CASTRAGPAAGLNNEQFF.

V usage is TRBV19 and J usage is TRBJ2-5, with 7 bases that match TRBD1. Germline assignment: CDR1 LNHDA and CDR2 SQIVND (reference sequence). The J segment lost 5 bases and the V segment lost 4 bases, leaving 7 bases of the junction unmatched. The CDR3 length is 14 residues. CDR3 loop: CASSKGQRGETQYF. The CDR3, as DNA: TGTGCCAGTAGTAAGGGACAGAGAGGGGAGACCCAGTACTTC.

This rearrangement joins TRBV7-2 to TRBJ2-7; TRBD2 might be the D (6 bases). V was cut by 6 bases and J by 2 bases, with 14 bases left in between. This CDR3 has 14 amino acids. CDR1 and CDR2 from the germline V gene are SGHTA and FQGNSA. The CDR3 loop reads CASSSGSGAYEQYF. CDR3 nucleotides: TGTGCCAGCAGTAGCGGTAGCGGAGCCTACGAGCAGTACTTC.

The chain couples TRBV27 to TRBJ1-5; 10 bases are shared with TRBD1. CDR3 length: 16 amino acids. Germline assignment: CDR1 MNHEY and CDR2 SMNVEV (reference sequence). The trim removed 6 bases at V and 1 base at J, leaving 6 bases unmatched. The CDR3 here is CASSGTGEWSNQPQHF. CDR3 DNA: TGTGCCAGCAGCGGGACAGGGGAGTGGAGCAATCAGCCCCAGCATTTT.

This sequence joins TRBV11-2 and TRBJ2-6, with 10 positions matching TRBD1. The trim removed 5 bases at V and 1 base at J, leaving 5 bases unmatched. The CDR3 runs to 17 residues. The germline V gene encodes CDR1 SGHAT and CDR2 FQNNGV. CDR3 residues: CASSRGQGVSGANVLTF. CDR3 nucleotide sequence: TGTGCCAGCAGCCGAGGACAGGGGGTTTCTGGGGCCAACGTCCTGACTTTC.

The CDR3 here is CASSSGVAGAYEQYF. In DNA, the CDR3 is TGTGCCAGCAGCTCCGGGGTAGCGGGAGCCTACGAGCAGTACTTC. This rearrangement joins TRBV7-6 to TRBJ2-7; 9 bases line up with TRBD2. The ends lost 4 bases at V and 2 bases at J; junction bases unmatched: 6. Germline-derived CDR1 and CDR2 are SGHVS and FNYEAQ. The CDR3 has 15 residues.

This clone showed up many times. The CDR3 reads CSVEDLGASGRFEQFF. DNA of the CDR3: TGCAGCGTTGAAGATCTCGGGGCTAGCGGGAGGTTTGAGCAGTTCTTC. The chain carries TRBV29-1 and TRBJ2-1; TRBD2 matches 11 bases. Germline loops: CDR1 SQVTM, CDR2 ANQGSEA. The ends lost 0 bases at V and 9 bases at J; junction bases unmatched: 10. CDR3 length: 16 residues.

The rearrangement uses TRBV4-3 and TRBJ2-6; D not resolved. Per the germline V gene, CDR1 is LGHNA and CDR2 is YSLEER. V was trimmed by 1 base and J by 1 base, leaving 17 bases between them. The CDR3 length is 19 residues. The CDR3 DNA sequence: TGCGCCAGCAGCCAAGTCTTTTTCAGGTTGGATTCTGGGGCCAACGTCCTGACTTTC. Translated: CASSQVFFRLDSGANVLTF.

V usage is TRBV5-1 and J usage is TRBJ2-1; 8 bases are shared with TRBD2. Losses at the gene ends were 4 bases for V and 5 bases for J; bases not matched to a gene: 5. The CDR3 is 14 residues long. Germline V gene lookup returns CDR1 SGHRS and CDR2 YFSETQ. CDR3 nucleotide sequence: TGCGCCAGCAGCCGTAGCGGGGCCAACAATGAGCAGTTCTTC. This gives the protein CASSRSGANNEQFF.

CDR3 amino acids: CAISANTGSRQGNTDTQYF. Here the CDR3 DNA reads TGTGCCATCAGTGCCAACACGGGTTCACGGCAGGGGAACACAGATACGCAGTATTTT. V usage is TRBV10-3 and J usage is TRBJ2-3; D may be TRBD1 (6 bases). With 4 bases removed from V and 2 bases from J, the gap between germline ends came to 25 bases. Per germline, CDR1 ENHRY and CDR2 SYGVKD. The length of the CDR3 is 19 residues.

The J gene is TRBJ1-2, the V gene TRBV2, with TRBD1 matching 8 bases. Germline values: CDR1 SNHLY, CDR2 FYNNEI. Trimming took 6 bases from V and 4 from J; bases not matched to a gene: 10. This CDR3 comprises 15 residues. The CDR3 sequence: CASSLTGALGYGYTF. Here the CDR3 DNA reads TGTGCCAGCAGCCTGACAGGGGCCCTAGGCTATGGCTACACCTTC.

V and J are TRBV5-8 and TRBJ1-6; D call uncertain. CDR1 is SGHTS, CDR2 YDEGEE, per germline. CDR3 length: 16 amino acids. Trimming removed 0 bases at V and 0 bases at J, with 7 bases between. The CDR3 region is CASSLAGNSYNSPLHF. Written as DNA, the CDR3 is TGTGCCAGCAGCTTGGCAGGAAACTCCTATAATTCACCCCTCCACTTT.

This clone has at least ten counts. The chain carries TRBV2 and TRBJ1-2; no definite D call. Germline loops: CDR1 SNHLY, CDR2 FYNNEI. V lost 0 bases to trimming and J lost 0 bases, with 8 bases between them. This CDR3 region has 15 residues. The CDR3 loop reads CASSEARGSNYGYTF. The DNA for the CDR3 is TGTGCCAGCAGTGAAGCCCGGGGATCTAACTATGGCTACACCTTC.

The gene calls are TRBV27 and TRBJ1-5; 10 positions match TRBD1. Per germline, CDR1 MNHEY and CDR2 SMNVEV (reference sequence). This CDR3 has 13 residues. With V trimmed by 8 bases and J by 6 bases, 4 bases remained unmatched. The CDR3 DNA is TGTGCCAGCGCAGGGACAGGGGTTCAGCCCCAGCATTTT. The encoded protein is CASAGTGVQPQHF.

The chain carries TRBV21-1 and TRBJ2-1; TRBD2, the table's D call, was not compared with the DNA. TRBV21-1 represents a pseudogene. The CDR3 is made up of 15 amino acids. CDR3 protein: CASSRPSGTYNEQFF. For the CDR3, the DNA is TGTGCCAGCAGTCGACCTAGCGGGACTTACAATGAGCAGTTCTTC.